The 25 T cell receptor beta chains in this list originate from one sample, sequenced in a study of cytomegalovirus exposure and HLA in healthy donors. Repertoires were generated with immunoSEQ multiplex PCR, while TCRdb's copy carries only in-frame clones and drops some. The sample consists of around 150,000 clones, roughly nine tenths of them appearing once. The sequencing sample was made of PBMCs. These receptor sequences come from a woman under 40 in good health and CMV-seronegative.

This clone was observed a single time. The chain couples TRBV4-2 to TRBJ2-6; maybe TRBD2 (5 bases). The CDR3 spans 17 residues. The V gene lost 0 bases and the J gene lost 2 bases, with 11 bases spanning the gap. In germline, CDR1 is LGHNA, CDR2 YNFKEQ. The CDR3 sequence is CASSQDLSGAGANVLTF. CDR3 sequence (DNA): TGTGCCAGCAGCCAAGATCTGAGCGGAGCTGGGGCCAACGTCCTGACTTTC.

V and J are TRBV19 and TRBJ1-2, with D perhaps TRBD1 (6 bases). This CDR3 spans 13 amino acids. Trimming cost V 6 bases and J 4 bases, with 12 bases left between them. CDR1 is LNHDA and CDR2 is SQIVND in the germline V gene (reference sequence). DNA of the CDR3: TGTGCCAGTAGCCAGGGGAAGGGCTATGGCTACACCTTC. Translated, it gives CASSQGKGYGYTF.

This clone came up once. The V and J genes are TRBV9 and TRBJ2-2; TRBD1 might be the D (6 bases). This CDR3 comprises 13 residues. In germline, CDR1 is SGDLS, CDR2 YYNGEE. V lost 3 bases to trimming and J lost 3 bases, with 6 bases between them. The CDR3 DNA follows: TGTGCCAGCAGCGGACAGGACACCGGGGAGCTGTTTTTT. Amino acid sequence: CASSGQDTGELFF.

This rearrangement joins TRBV28 to TRBJ2-3; D uncertain. Germline V gene sequence: CDR1 MDHEN, CDR2 SYDVKM. The CDR3 runs to 14 residues. Trimming removed 6 bases at V and 1 base at J, with 11 bases between. Here the CDR3 reads CASSPLSGTDTQYF. Written as DNA, the CDR3 is TGTGCCAGCAGCCCACTTTCTGGCACAGATACGCAGTATTTT.

The J gene is TRBJ2-4, the V gene TRBV19; D may be TRBD1 or TRBD2 (6 bases each). CDR1 and CDR2 (germline): LNHDA, SQIVND (reference sequence). The V and J ends lost 1 base and 3 bases respectively, with 13 bases between them. The CDR3 totals 16 residues. Here the CDR3 reads CASSIVSGGGKNIQYF. Written as DNA, the CDR3 is TGTGCCAGTAGTATAGTATCCGGGGGCGGCAAAAACATTCAGTACTTC. Supplemented by reference TRBV19 and TRBJ2-4, the full variable domain reads DGGITQSPKYLFRKEGQNVTLSCEQNLNHDAMYWYRQDPGQGLRLIYYSQIVNDFQKGDIAEGYSVSREKKESFPLTVTSAQKNPTAFYLCASSIVSGGGKNIQYFGAGTRLSVL.

A word on this clone: The same CDR3 arises from other DNA sequences in this sample as well. CDR3 amino acids: CASSQDLGRGYEQYF. The CDR3 region has the DNA TGCGCCAGCAGCCAAGATCTTGGCAGGGGCTACGAGCAGTACTTC. The J gene is TRBJ2-7, the V gene TRBV4-3; the D gene is possibly TRBD1 (6 bases). The CDR3 has 15 residues. V lost 0 bases, J lost 3 bases, and 12 bases lay in between. In germline, CDR1 is LGHNA, CDR2 YSLEER.

This clone turned up a few times. This chain connects TRBV19 to TRBJ1-1; D gene ambiguous. Germline CDR1 reads LNHDA; CDR2 reads SQIVND (reference sequence). The length of the CDR3 is 16 residues. V lost 4 bases to trimming and J lost 3 bases, with 18 bases between them. CDR3 in DNA: TGTGCCAGTAGTACTACCGGACGACGTGTGTACACTGAAGCTTTCTTT. This codes for CASSTTGRRVYTEAFF.

The CDR3 region is CASRKTGLAYEQYF. For the CDR3, the DNA is TGTGCCAGCAGGAAAACGGGACTTGCCTACGAGCAGTACTTC. V gene TRBV6-1 combines with J gene TRBJ2-7, with TRBD2 as a possible D gene (6 bases). The V gene lost 6 bases and the J gene lost 2 bases, with 14 bases spanning the gap. This CDR3 is built from 14 residues. Germline values: CDR1 MNHNS, CDR2 SASEGT.

The chain's CDR3 is CASSQGTGATDTQYF. CDR3 coding DNA: TGCGCCAGCAGCCAAGGTACAGGGGCCACAGATACGCAGTATTTT. V usage is TRBV4-3 and J usage is TRBJ2-3; 7 bases map to TRBD1. Per the germline V gene, CDR1 is LGHNA and CDR2 is YSLEER. Trimming took 1 base from V and 2 from J; bases not matched to a gene: 3. CDR3 length: 15 residues.

The J gene is TRBJ2-2, the V gene TRBV6-4; 7 nucleotides align to TRBD2. The V and J ends lost 4 bases and 2 bases, in that order; junction bases with no gene match: 1. The CDR3 runs 14 residues. The germline V gene has CDR1 MRHNA and CDR2 SNTAGT. DNA for the CDR3: TGTGCCAGCAGTGCGGGAGGAAACACCGGGGAGCTGTTTTTT. Translation gives CASSAGGNTGELFF.

The chain links TRBV5-6 to TRBJ1-1; D remains unclear. Germline V CDR1 and CDR2: SGHDT, YYEEEE. CDR3 length equals 13 residues. Deletions cut 6 bases from V and 1 base from J, with 10 bases between. CDR3: CASMLGRNTEAFF. The CDR3, as DNA: TGTGCCAGCATGCTCGGTAGGAACACTGAAGCTTTCTTT.

This chain connects TRBV27 to TRBJ2-1, with TRBD1 identical over 9 bases. The CDR3 runs 15 residues. CDR1 and CDR2 from the germline V gene are MNHEY and SMNVEV (reference sequence). J was trimmed by 2 bases and V by 5 bases; bases with no gene match: 4. CDR3: CASSPRDRAYNEQFF. In nucleotides, the CDR3 is TGTGCCAGCAGTCCTCGGGACAGGGCCTACAATGAGCAGTTCTTC.

The chain links TRBV5-6 to TRBJ2-7; D is perhaps TRBD2 (5 bases). The CDR3 sequence is 15 residues long. Trimming stripped 4 bases from V and 3 bases from J, with 17 bases between. From germline, CDR1 is SGHDT and CDR2 YYEEEE. The CDR3: CASSDRLSGVYEQYF. DNA for the CDR3: TGTGCCAGCAGCGATAGACTAAGCGGAGTCTACGAGCAGTACTTC.

The V and J genes are TRBV6-5 and TRBJ1-1, with D tentatively TRBD1 (5 bases). The V and J ends lost 5 bases and 0 bases respectively, with 10 bases between them. The CDR3 spans 14 residues. The germline gives CDR1 MNHEY, CDR2 SVGAGI. The CDR3 DNA reads TGTGCCAGCAGTCGAGACAGCATGAACACTGAAGCTTTCTTT. Its translation is CASSRDSMNTEAFF.

V and J are TRBV5-1 and TRBJ2-2; D is possibly TRBD1 or TRBD2 (6 bases each). Germline V gene data show CDR1 as SGHRS and CDR2 as YFSETQ. V lost 4 bases and J lost 3, with 19 bases in between. The CDR3 contains 17 residues. CDR3 residues: CASSPGDKGQYTGELFF. The CDR3 coding sequence is TGCGCCAGCAGCCCGGGGGACAAGGGACAATACACCGGGGAGCTGTTTTTT. Drawing the rest from reference TRBV5-1 and TRBJ2-2, the complete variable domain is KAGVTQTPRYLIKTRGQQVTLSCSPISGHRSVSWYQQTPGQGLQFLFEYFSETQRNKGNFPGRFSGRQFSNSRSEMNVSTLELGDSALYLCASSPGDKGQYTGELFFGEGSRLTVL.

The rearrangement links TRBV30 to TRBJ1-5; no reliable D call. The CDR3 runs 13 residues. The V and J ends lost 0 bases and 4 bases respectively, with 7 bases between them. Germline V gene lookup returns CDR1 GTSNPN and CDR2 SVGIG (reference sequence). The chain's CDR3 is CAWSVYGNQPQHF. CDR3 DNA: TGTGCCTGGAGTGTGTATGGGAATCAGCCCCAGCATTTT.

V gene TRBV4-3 combines with J gene TRBJ1-1; TRBD1 aligns across 9 bases. CDR3 size: 15 residues. Germline CDR1 is LGHNA and CDR2 is YSLEER. V was clipped by 1 base and J by 3 bases; unmatched bases: 3. As DNA, the CDR3 is TGCGCCAGCAGCCAAGTAGGACAGGGGTACACTGAAGCTTTCTTT. Translating gives CASSQVGQGYTEAFF.

V gene TRBV4-2 combines with J gene TRBJ2-1, with TRBD2 as a possible D gene (6 bases). Germline loops: CDR1 LGHNA, CDR2 YNFKEQ. With 3 bases removed from V and 4 bases from J, the gap between germline ends came to 10 bases. The CDR3 loop spans 14 amino acids. The CDR3 spells CASSQQRVYNEQFF. The CDR3 bases are TGTGCCAGCAGCCAGCAGCGGGTATACAATGAGCAGTTCTTC.

V is TRBV6-1 and J is TRBJ2-7; 11 nucleotides match TRBD2. The germline gives CDR1 MNHNS, CDR2 SASEGT. V was pared by 4 bases and J by 4 bases, with 6 bases of the junction left unmatched. There are 15 residues in the CDR3. The CDR3 region is CASSGRLAGSYEQYF. The DNA for the CDR3 is TGTGCCAGCAGTGGACGACTAGCGGGATCATACGAGCAGTACTTC.

This rearrangement joins TRBV30 to TRBJ2-1, with D unclear. Germline CDR1 GTSNPN, CDR2 SVGIG (reference sequence). The CDR3 contains 13 residues. V was shortened by 0 bases and J by 7 bases, with 10 bases between the two germline ends. The CDR3, as DNA: TGTGCCTGGAGTGTATCCTTCCAAAATGAGCAGTTCTTC. Translation: CAWSVSFQNEQFF.

The chain is built from TRBV29-1 and TRBJ2-7; possibly TRBD1 for D (5 bases). Trimming pared 5 bases from V and 4 bases from J, leaving 9 bases between. Germline V lookup: CDR1 SQVTM, CDR2 ANQGSEA. The CDR3 runs to 11 residues. The CDR3 DNA reads TGCAGCGTTTACACAGGATACGAGCAGTACTTC. Its translation is CSVYTGYEQYF.

V and J are TRBV30 and TRBJ2-1; no definite D call. CDR3 length equals 13 residues. CDR1 and CDR2 (germline): GTSNPN, SVGIG (reference sequence). V lost 1 base and J lost 4, with 8 bases in between. CDR3 sequence reads: CAWSGAVYNEQFF. The CDR3 DNA is TGTGCCTGGAGTGGGGCGGTGTACAATGAGCAGTTCTTC.

This chain uses TRBV28 with TRBJ2-7; no clear D. Germline V CDR1 and CDR2: MDHEN, SYDVKM. Trimming stripped 3 bases from V and 2 bases from J, with 8 bases between. The CDR3 covers 13 residues. CDR3 coding DNA: TGTGCCAGCAGTTTGGCGTCGGCCTACGAGCAGTACTTC. Translation: CASSLASAYEQYF.

This rearrangement joins TRBV28 to TRBJ1-4; perhaps TRBD1 as D (6 bases). Looked up from germline, CDR1 is MDHEN and CDR2 is SYDVKM. Trimming left V 5 bases short and J 7 bases short, with 11 bases between. CDR3 size: 13 residues. The CDR3 loop reads CASSEGVSEKLFF. DNA of the CDR3: TGTGCCAGCAGTGAGGGGGTCAGTGAAAAACTGTTTTTT.

V usage is TRBV9 and J usage is TRBJ1-1, with D perhaps TRBD1 (5 bases). Trimming took off 3 bases at V and 2 bases at J, with 11 bases between the two ends. Germline CDR1 reads SGDLS; CDR2 reads YYNGEE. This CDR3 region has 14 residues. CDR3 sequence (DNA): TGTGCCAGCAGCGAGTTCGACAGAAACACTGAAGCTTTCTTT. This codes for CASSEFDRNTEAFF.